Here is one TCR beta chain with its context. The treatment: randomized to nivolumab then ipilimumab (arm A) or the reverse (arm B). Libraries were prepared by immunoSEQ multiplex PCR; TCRdb keeps only in-frame clonotypes and omits some of them. This table has about 5,000 clones, approximately 25% appearing once. The data belong to a study of sequential checkpoint blockade in melanoma. The sequence came from a human donor with melanoma. The sample here was tumor tissue (inferred from file names), taken from a patient given nivolumab and ipilimumab in sequence.

As DNA, the CDR3 is TGCAGCGTCGGAACTGGTGGGCAGCCCCAGCATTTT. Encoded protein: CSVGTGGQPQHF. This chain joins TRBV29-1 and TRBJ1-5; D unclear. This CDR3 has 12 amino acids. The germline CDR1 and CDR2 sequences are SQVTM and ANQGSEA. V was clipped by 6 bases and J by 7 bases, with 13 bases between them.